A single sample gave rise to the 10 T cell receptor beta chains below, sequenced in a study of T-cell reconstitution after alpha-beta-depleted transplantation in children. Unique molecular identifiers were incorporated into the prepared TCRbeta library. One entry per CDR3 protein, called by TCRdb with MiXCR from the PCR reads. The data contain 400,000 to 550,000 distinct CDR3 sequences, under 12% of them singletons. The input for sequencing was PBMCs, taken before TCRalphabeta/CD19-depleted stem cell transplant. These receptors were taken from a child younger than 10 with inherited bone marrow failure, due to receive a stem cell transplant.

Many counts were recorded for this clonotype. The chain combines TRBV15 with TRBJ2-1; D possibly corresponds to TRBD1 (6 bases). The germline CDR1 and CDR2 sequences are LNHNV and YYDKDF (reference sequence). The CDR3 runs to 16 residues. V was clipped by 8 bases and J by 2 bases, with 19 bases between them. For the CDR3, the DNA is TGTGCCACCGGAACCTTCTTAAGGGGGACCTACAATGAGCAGTTCTTC. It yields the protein CATGTFLRGTYNEQFF.

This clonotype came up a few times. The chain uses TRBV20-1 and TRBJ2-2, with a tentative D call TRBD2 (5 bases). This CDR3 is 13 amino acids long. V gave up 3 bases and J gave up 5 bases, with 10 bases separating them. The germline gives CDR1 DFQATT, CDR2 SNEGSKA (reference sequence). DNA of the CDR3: TGCAGTGCTAGTGCCGGGGTAACCGGGGAGCTGTTTTTT. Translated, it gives CSASAGVTGELFF.

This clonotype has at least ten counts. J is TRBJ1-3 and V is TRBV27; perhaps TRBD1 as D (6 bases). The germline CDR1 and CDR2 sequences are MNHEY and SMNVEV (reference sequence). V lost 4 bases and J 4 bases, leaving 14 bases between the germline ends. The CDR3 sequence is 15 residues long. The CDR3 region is CASSSTGLAGNTIYF. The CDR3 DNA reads TGTGCCAGCAGTTCCACAGGGCTGGCCGGAAACACCATATATTTT.

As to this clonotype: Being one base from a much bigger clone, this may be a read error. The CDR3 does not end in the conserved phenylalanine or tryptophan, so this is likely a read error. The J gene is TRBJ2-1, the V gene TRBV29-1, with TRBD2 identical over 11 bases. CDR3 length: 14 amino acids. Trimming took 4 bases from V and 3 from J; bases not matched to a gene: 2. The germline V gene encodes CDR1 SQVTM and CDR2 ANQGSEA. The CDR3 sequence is CSVGTSGHYNEQFL. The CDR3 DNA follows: TGCAGCGTTGGGACTAGCGGGCACTACAATGAGCAGTTCTTG.

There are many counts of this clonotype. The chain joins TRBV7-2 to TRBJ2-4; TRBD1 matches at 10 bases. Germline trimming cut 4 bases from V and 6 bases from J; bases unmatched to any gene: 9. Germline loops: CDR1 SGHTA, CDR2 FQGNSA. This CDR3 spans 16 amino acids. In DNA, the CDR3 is TGTGCCAGCAGCTACAGGACAGGGGGAACGGGAAACATTCAGTACTTC. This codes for CASSYRTGGTGNIQYF.

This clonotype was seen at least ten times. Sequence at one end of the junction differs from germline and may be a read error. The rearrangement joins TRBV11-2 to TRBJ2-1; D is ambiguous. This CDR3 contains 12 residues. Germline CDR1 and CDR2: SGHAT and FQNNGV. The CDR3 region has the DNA TGTGCCAGCAGTTTAGCCCCTGGTGAGCAGTTCTTC. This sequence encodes CASSLAPGEQFF.

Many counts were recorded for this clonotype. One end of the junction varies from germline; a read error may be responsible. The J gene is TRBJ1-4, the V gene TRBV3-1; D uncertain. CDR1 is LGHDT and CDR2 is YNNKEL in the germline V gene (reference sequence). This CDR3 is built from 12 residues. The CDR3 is CASTQTGEKLFF. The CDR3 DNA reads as TGTGCCAGCACCCAAACGGGGGAAAAACTGTTTTTT.

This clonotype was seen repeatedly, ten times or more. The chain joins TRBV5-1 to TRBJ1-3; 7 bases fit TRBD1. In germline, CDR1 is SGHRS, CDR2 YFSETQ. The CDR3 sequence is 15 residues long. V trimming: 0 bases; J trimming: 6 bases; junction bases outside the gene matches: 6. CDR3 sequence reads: CASSLVEQGINTIYF. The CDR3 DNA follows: TGCGCCAGCAGCTTGGTGGAACAGGGGATAAACACCATATATTTT.

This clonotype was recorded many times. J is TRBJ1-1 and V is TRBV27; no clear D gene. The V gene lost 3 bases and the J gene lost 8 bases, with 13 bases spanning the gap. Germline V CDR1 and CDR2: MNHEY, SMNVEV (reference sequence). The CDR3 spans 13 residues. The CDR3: CASSFIQQEEAFF. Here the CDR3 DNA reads TGTGCCAGCAGTTTTATCCAGCAGGAGGAAGCTTTCTTT.

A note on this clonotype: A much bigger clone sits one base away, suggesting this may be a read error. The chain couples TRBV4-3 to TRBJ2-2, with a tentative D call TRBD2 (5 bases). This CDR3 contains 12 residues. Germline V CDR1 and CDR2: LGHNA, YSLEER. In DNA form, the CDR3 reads TGCGCCAGCAGCCACCGGGTCGGGGTGCTGTTTTTT. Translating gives CASSHRVGVLFF.